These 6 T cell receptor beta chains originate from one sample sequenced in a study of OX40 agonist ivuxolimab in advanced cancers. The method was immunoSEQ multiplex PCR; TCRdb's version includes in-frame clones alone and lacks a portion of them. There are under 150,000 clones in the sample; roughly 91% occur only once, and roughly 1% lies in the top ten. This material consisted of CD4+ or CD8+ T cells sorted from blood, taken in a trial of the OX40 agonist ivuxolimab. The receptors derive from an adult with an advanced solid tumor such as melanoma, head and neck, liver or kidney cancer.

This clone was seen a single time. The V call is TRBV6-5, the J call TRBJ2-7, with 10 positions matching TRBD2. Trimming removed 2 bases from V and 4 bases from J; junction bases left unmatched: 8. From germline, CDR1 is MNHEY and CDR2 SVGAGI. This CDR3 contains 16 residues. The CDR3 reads CASSYRGAGGEYEQYF. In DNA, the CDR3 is TGTGCCAGCAGTTACCGTGGAGCGGGAGGGGAGTACGAGCAGTACTTC.

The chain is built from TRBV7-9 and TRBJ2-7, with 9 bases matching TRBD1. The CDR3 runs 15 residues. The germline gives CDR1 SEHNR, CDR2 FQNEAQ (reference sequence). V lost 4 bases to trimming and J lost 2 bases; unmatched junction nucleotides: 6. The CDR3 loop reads CASSSLRDRAYEQYF. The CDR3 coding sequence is TGTGCCAGCAGCTCCCTCCGGGACAGGGCCTACGAGCAGTACTTC.

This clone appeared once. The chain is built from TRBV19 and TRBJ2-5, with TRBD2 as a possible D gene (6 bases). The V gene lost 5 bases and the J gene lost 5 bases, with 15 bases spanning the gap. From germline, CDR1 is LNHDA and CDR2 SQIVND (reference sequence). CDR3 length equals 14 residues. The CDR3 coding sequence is TGTGCCAGTAGTGATAGCGGTAAGGTCGAGACCCAGTACTTC. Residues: CASSDSGKVETQYF.

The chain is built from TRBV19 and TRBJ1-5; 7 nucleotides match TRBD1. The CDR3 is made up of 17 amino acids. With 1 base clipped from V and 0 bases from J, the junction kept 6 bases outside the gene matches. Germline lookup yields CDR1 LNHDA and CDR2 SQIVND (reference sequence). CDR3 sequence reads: CASSIVSGGSSNQPQHF. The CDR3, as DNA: TGTGCCAGTAGTATAGTCTCAGGGGGATCTAGCAATCAGCCCCAGCATTTT.

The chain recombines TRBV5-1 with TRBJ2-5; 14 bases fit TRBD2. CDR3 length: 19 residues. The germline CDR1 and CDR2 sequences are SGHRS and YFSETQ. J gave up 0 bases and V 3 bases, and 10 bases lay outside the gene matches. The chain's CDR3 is CASSSPGTSGGGDQETQYF. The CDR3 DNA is TGCGCCAGCAGCTCGCCCGGGACTAGCGGGGGAGGGGACCAAGAGACCCAGTACTTC.

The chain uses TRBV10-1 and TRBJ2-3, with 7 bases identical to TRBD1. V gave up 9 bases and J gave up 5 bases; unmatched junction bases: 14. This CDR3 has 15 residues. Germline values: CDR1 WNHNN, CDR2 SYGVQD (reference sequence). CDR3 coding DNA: TGCGCCAGTAATGGGGGCGACAGGGAGCGAGATACGCAGTATTTT. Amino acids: CASNGGDRERDTQYF.